These T cell receptor beta chains were read from a single sample in a study of cytomegalovirus exposure and HLA in healthy donors. Method: immunoSEQ multiplex PCR; TCRdb's copy keeps in-frame clones and lacks some. The sample has more than 250,000 clones, around 87% seen once; the top ten hold over 1%. The sample was PBMCs. These receptors were collected from a woman aged 25 to 39 in good health and CMV-seropositive. Each CDR3 is given with its conserved first and last residue. A D gene is named only where the DNA matches it firmly. Size is omitted from some rows. Given values are once, few, many or a class for expanded clones.

.	TRBV14	.	TRBJ2-7	CASSQVAYEQYF	TGTGCCAGCAGCCAAGTGGCCTACGAGCAGTACTTC
TRBD1	TRBV9	.	TRBJ2-1	CASAGQATYNEQFF	TGTGCCAGCGCCGGACAGGCGACCTACAATGAGCAGTTCTTC
TRBD2	TRBV5-4	.	TRBJ2-7	CASSFRIAGPSYEQYF	TGTGCCAGCAGCTTCAGGATAGCGGGGCCCTCCTACGAGCAGTACTTC
.	TRBV18	.	TRBJ2-7	CASSPPTGTAEQYF	TGTGCCAGCTCACCGCCGACAGGAACAGCCGAGCAGTACTTC
TRBD2	TRBV4-2	.	TRBJ2-1	CASSQDGLAGGNEQFF	TGTGCCAGCAGCCAAGACGGACTAGCGGGGGGGAATGAGCAGTTCTTC
.	TRBV18	.	TRBJ2-7	CASSLKGSYEQYF	TGTGCCAGCTCACTCAAGGGCTCCTACGAGCAGTACTTC
TRBD1	TRBV4-2	.	TRBJ1-4	CASSEDRVVEKLFF	TGTGCCAGCAGCGAAGACAGGGTAGTGGAAAAACTGTTTTTT
TRBD1	TRBV13	.	TRBJ2-7	CASSLDGTGGYEQYF	TGTGCCAGCAGCTTAGATGGGACAGGGGGCTACGAGCAGTACTTC
.	TRBV27	once	TRBJ2-1	CASRKWEIF	TGTGCCAGCAGGAAGTGGGAAATCTTC
.	TRBV5-1	.	TRBJ2-7	CASSPTLAYEQYF	TGCGCCAGCAGCCCCACACTAGCCTACGAGCAGTACTTC
.	TRBV30	once	TRBJ2-7	CAWSGAGKVPYEQYF	TGTGCCTGGAGTGGGGCGGGGAAAGTTCCTTACGAGCAGTACTTC
.	TRBV6-5	.	TRBJ1-3	CASSYGRGSTGNTIYF	TGTGCCAGCAGTTACGGAAGGGGCTCTACCGGAAACACCATATATTTT
.	TRBV15	.	TRBJ2-5	CATSRARLGQETQYF	TGTGCCACCAGCAGAGCCCGACTAGGTCAAGAGACCCAGTACTTC
.	TRBV30	.	TRBJ1-1	CAWSVPEMNTEAFF	TGTGCCTGGAGTGTACCGGAGATGAACACTGAAGCTTTCTTT
.	TRBV25-1	.	TRBJ2-2	CASSDSGRVVTGELFF	TGTGCCAGCAGTGATTCAGGCAGGGTGGTCACCGGGGAGCTGTTTTTT
TRBD2	TRBV4-3	.	TRBJ2-3	CASSSRGSADTQYF	TGCGCCAGCAGCTCGCGGGGGAGTGCAGATACGCAGTATTTT
.	TRBV7-9	.	TRBJ1-2	CASSPPGVGGYTF	TGTGCCAGCAGCCCCCCAGGGGTAGGCGGCTACACCTTC
.	TRBV5-1	.	TRBJ2-7	CASSFMGRDYEQYF	TGCGCCAGCAGCTTCATGGGCCGCGATTACGAGCAGTACTTC
TRBD1	TRBV5-1	.	TRBJ1-2	CASRGQGSYGYTF	TGCGCCAGCAGGGGACAGGGGAGCTATGGCTACACCTTC
.	TRBV28	.	TRBJ1-2	CASSLSLYGYTF	TGTGCCAGCAGCCTTTCCCTCTATGGCTACACCTTC
TRBD1	TRBV5-1	.	TRBJ2-1	CASSSDRGRYNEQFF	TGCGCCAGCAGCTCAGACAGGGGGCGATACAATGAGCAGTTCTTC
TRBD2	TRBV4-1	.	TRBJ2-7	CASSQTGGATYEQYF	TGCGCCAGCAGCCAGACGGGGGGGGCCACCTACGAGCAGTACTTC
TRBD1	TRBV2	.	TRBJ2-1	CASSRTGVDEQFF	TGTGCCAGCAGCAGGACAGGGGTCGATGAGCAGTTCTTC
.	TRBV2	.	TRBJ1-4	CASSELGTTNEKLFF	TGTGCCAGCAGTGAATTGGGAACAACTAATGAAAAACTGTTTTTT
.	TRBV5-4	once	TRBJ2-1	CASTSRQGDEQFF	TGTGCCAGCACCTCACGCCAGGGCGATGAGCAGTTCTTC
TRBD2	TRBV18	.	TRBJ2-1	CASSPQPGGMGNEQFF	TGTGCCAGCTCACCCCAACCGGGAGGGATGGGGAATGAGCAGTTCTTC
TRBD1	TRBV6-5	.	TRBJ2-7	CASSPGQPLREQYF	TGTGCCAGCAGTCCGGGACAGCCGTTGCGGGAGCAGTACTTC
TRBD1	TRBV6-5	.	TRBJ1-4	CASRLGQGKDEKLFF	TGTGCCAGCAGACTTGGACAGGGGAAGGATGAAAAACTGTTTTTT
.	TRBV27	.	TRBJ1-2	CASSFSQGIGGYTF	TGTGCCAGCAGTTTTAGTCAGGGGATAGGGGGCTACACCTTC